This T cell receptor (beta chain) was obtained from a study of T cells in Graves' hyperthyroidism and ophthalmopathy. Study outcomes and limitations: Patients with ophthalmopathy were separated from those with stable hyperthyroidism by a 13 V-J model. Among clonotypes expanded in thyroid above 0.001, most were also found in blood.

Patients between 18 and 65 years old had hyperthyroidism, newly diagnosed and lasting under 2 months. Uncontrolled infection, other autoimmune disease, pregnancy and lactation each barred patients from inclusion. This clonotype has more than one count but fewer than ten. The antigen remains unidentified. V was clipped by 2 bases and J by 2 bases, with 13 bases between them. There are 15 residues in the CDR3. Germline V gene lookup returns CDR1 SGHRS and CDR2 YFSETQ. The source material, RNA transcripts, was used to amplify TCR beta CDR3 regions. The HTBI primer set was used in a first-round RT-PCR of the TCR CDR3. One entry per CDR3 protein results from TCRdb running MiXCR on the multiplex PCR reads. The profile shows about 280,000 distinct CDR3 sequences, 20% to 30% of them singletons.

The receptor's source is a man aged 40-49 years with Graves' hyperthyroidism that later progressed to Graves' ophthalmopathy. Sample: blood. V and J are TRBV5-1 and TRBJ2-5; possibly TRBD1 for D (6 bases). The CDR3 DNA follows: TGCGCCAGCAGCTTATTTTCGAGGGGGCAAGAGACCCAGTACTTC. Its translation: CASSLFSRGQETQYF.